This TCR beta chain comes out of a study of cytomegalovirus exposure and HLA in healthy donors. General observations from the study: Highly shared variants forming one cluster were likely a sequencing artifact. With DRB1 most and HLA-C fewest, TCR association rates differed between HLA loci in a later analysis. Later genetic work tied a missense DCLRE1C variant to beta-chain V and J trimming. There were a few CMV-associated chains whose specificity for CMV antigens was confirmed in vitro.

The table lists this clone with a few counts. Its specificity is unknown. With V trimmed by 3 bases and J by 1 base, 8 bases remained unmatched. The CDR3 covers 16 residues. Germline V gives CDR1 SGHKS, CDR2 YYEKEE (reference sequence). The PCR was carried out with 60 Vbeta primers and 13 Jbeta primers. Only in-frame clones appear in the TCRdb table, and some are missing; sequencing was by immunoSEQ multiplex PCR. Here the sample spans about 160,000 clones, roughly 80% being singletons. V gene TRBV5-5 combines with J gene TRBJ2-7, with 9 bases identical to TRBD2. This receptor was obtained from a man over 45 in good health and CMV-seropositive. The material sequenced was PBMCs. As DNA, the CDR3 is TGTGCCAGCAGCTCGGAGGCTAGCGGGATTTCCTACGAGCAGTACTTC. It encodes CASSSEASGISYEQYF. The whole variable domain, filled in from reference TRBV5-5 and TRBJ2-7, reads DAGVTQSPTHLIKTRGQQVTLRCSPISGHKSVSWYQQVLGQGPQFIFQYYEKEERGRGNFPDRFSARQFPNYSSELNVNALLLGDSALYLCASSSEASGISYEQYFGPGTRLTVT.